These 2 T cell receptor beta chains were sequenced from one sample in a study of Graves' ophthalmopathy and Graves' hyperthyroidism. Amplified material comprised TCR beta CDR3 regions derived from RNA transcripts. HTBI primers were used in a first-round RT-PCR, which preceded a second-round multiplex PCR. TCRdb reprocessed the multiplex PCR reads via MiXCR and lists one record per CDR3 protein. Of about 700,000 distinct CDR3 sequences in the sample, about 38% are singletons; the top ten hold more than 2.5%. The specimen sequenced was peripheral blood. The receptors stem from an adult man with Graves' ophthalmopathy.

This clonotype was recorded a few times. The chain employs TRBV5-1 and TRBJ2-2; TRBD1 matches 9 bases. CDR1 is SGHRS, CDR2 YFSETQ, per germline. The length of the CDR3 is 16 residues. V lost 2 bases, J lost 1 base, and 3 bases stayed unmatched. This CDR3 is CASSFGTGMNTGELFF. Written as DNA, the CDR3 is TGCGCCAGCAGCTTCGGGACAGGGATGAACACCGGGGAGCTGTTTTTT.

As to this clonotype: A much larger clonotype is one base distant, so this may be a read error. The chain recombines TRBV25-1 with TRBJ2-7, with TRBD1 as a possible D gene (6 bases). The CDR3 spans 14 residues. From germline, CDR1 is MGHDK and CDR2 SYGVNS. The CDR3 coding sequence is TGTGCCGGCAGCCCTTCGTGGACAGAGGGCGAGCAGTACTTC. It translates to CAGSPSWTEGEQYF.